A selection of T cell receptor beta chains follows, all from one sample in a study of blood T cell repertoires in COVID-19. Clones were read by immunoSEQ multiplex PCR, and TCRdb kept only the in-frame ones, dropping some. This sample has about 200,000 clones; about 85% occur once, and the top ten carry around 19%. The source material was PBMCs or T cells enriched from blood (not recorded which). These receptors originate from a man aged 40-49 years who had recovered from COVID-19. Each CDR3 is given with its conserved first and last residue. D genes are given only for firm matches. Clone size is given for some rows only: seen once, a few or many times, or a class if the clone is expanded.

TRBJ2-7,TRBV13,few,NA,13,TGTGCCAGCAGCTTAGACAGAGCCTACGAGCAGTACTTC,CASSLDRAYEQYF
TRBJ2-1,TRBV27,NA,TRBD2,16,TGTGCCAGCTCCCGGGGGCTAGCGGGACTCTACAATGAGCAGTTCTTC,CASSRGLAGLYNEQFF
TRBJ1-2,TRBV10-3,NA,NA,14,TGTGCCATCAGTGAGCTTCAGGGAAGTGATGGCTACACCTTC,CAISELQGSDGYTF
TRBJ2-7,TRBV7-6,NA,TRBD2,15,TGTGCCAGCAGCCCTGGACTAGCGGGCTCCTACGAGCAGTACTTC,CASSPGLAGSYEQYF
TRBJ1-5,TRBV27,NA,TRBD1,14,TGTGCCAGCAGTTCAGACAGGGGCAATCAGCCCCAGCATTTT,CASSSDRGNQPQHF
TRBJ1-1,TRBV3-1/TRBV3-2,NA,TRBD1,15,TGTGCCAGCAGCCGGGACAGAGTTATGAACACTGAAGCTTTCTTT,CASSRDRVMNTEAFF
TRBJ1-1,TRBV6-4,NA,NA,13,TGTGCCAGCAGTGACTCCGGGGAGGCTGAAGCTTTCTTT,CASSDSGEAEAFF
TRBJ1-2,TRBV15,NA,TRBD1,14,TGTGCCACCAGCAGACCAGGGGGCAACTATGGCTACACCTTC,CATSRPGGNYGYTF
TRBJ2-7,TRBV28,NA,TRBD2,17,TGTGCCAGCAGATCATCACTAGCGGGAGGGCCCTCTGTCGAGCAGTACTTC,CASRSSLAGGPSVEQYF
TRBJ2-7,TRBV2,NA,TRBD2,16,TGTGCCAGCAGCAAAACTAGCGTGAGGACTCAGGACGAGCAGTACTTC,CASSKTSVRTQDEQYF
TRBJ2-7,TRBV28,NA,TRBD1,15,TGTGCCAGCAGTAGACAGGGGGCGATCGGGCTCGAGCAGTACTTC,CASSRQGAIGLEQYF
TRBJ1-2,TRBV21-1,few,NA,17,TGTGCCAGCAGCAAAGACCACGACAGGTTCGTGTTGGATGGCTACACCTTC,CASSKDHDRFVLDGYTF
TRBJ2-1,TRBV10-3,NA,NA,13,TGTGCCATCAGCTCGGGACTCGACAATGAGCAGTTCTTC,CAISSGLDNEQFF
TRBJ2-7,TRBV6-5,NA,NA,12,TGTGCCAGCGGGGGGTCTTTGCGAGAGCAGTACTTC,CASGGSLREQYF
TRBJ1-1,TRBV3-1/TRBV3-2,NA,NA,17,TGTGCCAGCAGCCCCGCAGTGGGGAGGACGAGCGACACTGAAGCTTTCTTT,CASSPAVGRTSDTEAFF
TRBJ2-1,TRBV9,once,TRBD1,14,TGTGCCAGCAGCATCACAGGGGTTTCCAATGAGCAGTTCTTC,CASSITGVSNEQFF
TRBJ2-3,TRBV19,NA,NA,14,TGTGCCAGTAGCCCGAGACTAGGGACAGATACGCAGTATTTT,CASSPRLGTDTQYF
TRBJ1-2,TRBV6-1,NA,NA,12,TGTGCCAGCAGTGAAGGCAGGTCTGGCTACACCTTC,CASSEGRSGYTF
TRBJ1-2,TRBV9,NA,TRBD1,12,TGTGCCAGCAGCAGGGACAGGGGGGACTACACCTTC,CASSRDRGDYTF
TRBJ1-2,TRBV10-3,NA,NA,12,TGTGCCATCAGTCCCGCCGGGGAAGGCTACACCTTC,CAISPAGEGYTF
TRBJ2-1,TRBV19,NA,NA,13,TGTGCCAGCGGAGACTCTCCCTACAATGAGCAGTTCTTC,CASGDSPYNEQFF
TRBJ2-5,TRBV30,NA,NA,16,TGTGCCTGGCACGTGGGGGTGGCCTCTCTAGGGGGGACCCAGTACTTC,CAWHVGVASLGGTQYF
TRBJ1-2,TRBV6-5,NA,TRBD1,15,TGTGCCAGCAGTTCCCGGGACAGACCTAACTATGGCTACACCTTC,CASSSRDRPNYGYTF
TRBJ2-7,TRBV30,once,NA,12,TGTGCCTGGAGCTCCGACAGTTACGAGCAGTACTTC,CAWSSDSYEQYF
TRBJ2-7,TRBV7-2,NA,NA,13,TGTGCCAGCAGCTATACCGCACCGGTGGAGCAGTACTTC,CASSYTAPVEQYF
TRBJ1-3,TRBV25-1,NA,NA,10,TGTGCCAGCAGTTCTGACACCATATATTTT,CASSSDTIYF
TRBJ2-2,TRBV5-1,few,TRBD2,17,TGCGCCAGCTACCCCAGTTCCGGGACTAGCGGCACCGGGGAGCTGTTTTTT,CASYPSSGTSGTGELFF
TRBJ1-5,TRBV27,NA,TRBD1,17,TGTGCCAGCAGTTTATTCTCGGGCAGGGGGACGGATCAGCCCCAGCATTTT,CASSLFSGRGTDQPQHF
TRBJ1-2,TRBV4-3,NA,NA,18,TGCGCCAGCAGCCACAGACCCCCTCGGACGCTCCCTTCGGGAGGCTACACCTTC,CASSHRPPRTLPSGGYTF
TRBJ2-7,TRBV3-1/TRBV3-2,NA,TRBD2,15,TGTGCCAGCAGCCCCCCGGCTAGCGGGAACTACGAGCAGTACTTC,CASSPPASGNYEQYF
TRBJ1-5,TRBV18,NA,TRBD1,14,TGTGCCAGCACGGGACAGGGGAGTGATCAGCCCCAGCATTTT,CASTGQGSDQPQHF
TRBJ1-2,TRBV6-1,NA,TRBD1,15,TGTGCCAGCAGTGAGGGACAGGGATTCGGCTATGGCTACACCTTC,CASSEGQGFGYGYTF
TRBJ1-5,TRBV10-2,NA,NA,16,TGCGCCAGCAGTGAGAGGGGCAGTTCTAGCAATCAGCCCCAGCATTTT,CASSERGSSSNQPQHF
TRBJ2-7,TRBV5-1,NA,NA,16,TGCGCCAGCAGCCCGACCCCGGGACACATAGCGAGGGAGCAGTACTTC,CASSPTPGHIAREQYF
TRBJ1-1,TRBV28,NA,NA,13,TGTGCCAGCAGTTTTAACAGGGACACTGAAGCTTTCTTT,CASSFNRDTEAFF
TRBJ1-2,TRBV12-3/TRBV12-4,few,TRBD1,12,TGTGCCAGCTGGAGACAGGGGGATGGCTACACCTTC,CASWRQGDGYTF
TRBJ2-2,TRBV5-4,NA,TRBD2,16,TGTGCCAGCAGCTTGATGGCGGGAGGGGACACCGGGGAGCTGTTTTTT,CASSLMAGGDTGELFF
TRBJ1-5,TRBV28,NA,NA,12,TGTGCTTATGGGGGGGCTTCCCAGCCCCAGCATTTT,CAYGGASQPQHF
TRBJ2-7,TRBV28,NA,NA,15,TGTGCCAGCAGTTTTACCGGACTACCAACCTACGAGCAGTACTTC,CASSFTGLPTYEQYF
TRBJ1-1,TRBV11-2,once,TRBD1,12,TGTGCCAGCAGCTTAGCGGGACAGCAAGCTTTCTTT,CASSLAGQQAFF
TRBJ1-3,TRBV6-5,NA,NA,14,TGTGCCAGCAAAAAACAGGGCGCTGGAAACACCATATATTTT,CASKKQGAGNTIYF
TRBJ2-7,TRBV30,NA,NA,16,TGTGCCTGGAGTGCACGGCTCGGCAACTTGGGCAACGAGCAGTACTTC,CAWSARLGNLGNEQYF
TRBJ2-5,TRBV11-2,NA,TRBD2,15,TGTGCCAGCACCTCAACTACTAGCGGGTCTGAGACCCAGTACTTC,CASTSTTSGSETQYF
TRBJ1-4,TRBV6-5,NA,TRBD1,14,TGTGCCAGCAGATCAGGACAGGACCGGGGAAAACTGTTTTTT,CASRSGQDRGKLFF
TRBJ1-4,TRBV28,NA,TRBD1,14,TGTGCCAGCAGCACTGTGGGACAGCTTGAAAAACTGTTTTTT,CASSTVGQLEKLFF
TRBJ1-1,TRBV29-1,few,NA,12,TGCAGCGCCACCGAGGCTAGGACTGAAGCTTTCTTT,CSATEARTEAFF
TRBJ1-5,TRBV19,NA,NA,14,TGTGCCAGTAGTATGCGGGGAAGCAATCAGCCCCAGCATTTT,CASSMRGSNQPQHF